What follows are 27 T cell receptor beta chains derived from one specimen sequenced in a study of blood T cells in healthy people across ages. The second PCR ran roughly 6 to 11 cycles with a sample-barcoded 5' primer and J-beta primers. One entry per CDR3 protein, called by TCRdb with MiXCR from the 5' RACE reads. The sample includes 450,000 to 700,000 distinct CDR3 sequences, about 25% of them seen just once. The sequencing sample was made of blood. The receptors originated from a woman between 65 and 79 years old in good health.

The V call is TRBV20-1, the J call TRBJ2-5; the D is unclear. V lost 5 bases to trimming and J lost 5 bases, with 6 bases between them. Per germline, CDR1 DFQATT and CDR2 SNEGSKA (reference sequence). This CDR3 region has 10 residues. CDR3 nucleotide sequence: TGCAGTGCTCAAATGGAGACCCAGTACTTC. Translated, it gives CSAQMETQYF.

This clonotype has more than one count but fewer than ten. The chain links TRBV7-7 to TRBJ2-5, with a possible D match to TRBD1 (6 bases). The CDR3 has 14 residues. CDR1 is SSHAT, CDR2 FNYEAQ, per germline (reference sequence). The V end lost 4 bases, the J end lost 2 bases, and 11 bases lay between the germline ends. For the CDR3, the DNA is TGTGCCAGCAGCTCGGGACAACAGCAAGAGACCCAGTACTTC. As protein: CASSSGQQQETQYF.

The chain combines TRBV3-1 with TRBJ2-5; 7 bases map to TRBD1. The J call is doubtful: the DNA matches TRBJ2-7 better. Germline assignment: CDR1 LGHDT and CDR2 YNNKEL (reference sequence). The CDR3 consists of 15 residues. Written as DNA, the CDR3 is TGTGCCAGCAGCCCTTCCCGGACAGGAACCTACGAGCAGTACTTC. Translated, it gives CASSPSRTGTYEQYF.

The J gene is TRBJ2-5, the V gene TRBV5-1; 7 positions match TRBD2. The CDR3 covers 13 residues. Germline CDR1 SGHRS, CDR2 YFSETQ. The V and J ends lost 4 bases and 7 bases, in that order; junction bases with no gene match: 7. This chain's CDR3 is CASSHGLEGTQYF. CDR3 sequence (DNA): TGCGCCAGCAGCCACGGACTAGAGGGGACCCAGTACTTC.

This chain joins TRBV12-3 or TRBV12-4 and TRBJ1-2, with a weak D call TRBD1 (6 bases). Trimming shortened V by 5 bases and J by 4 bases, and 8 bases separated the two germline ends. This CDR3 contains 12 residues. This chain's CDR3 is CASSQGTYGYTF. The CDR3 DNA reads TGTGCCAGCAGTCAGGGGACCTATGGCTACACCTTC.

This clonotype was counted between two and nine times. The chain carries TRBV20-1 and TRBJ1-2; unclear D gene. V lost 2 bases to trimming and J lost 4 bases, with 8 bases between them. Germline V CDR1 and CDR2: DFQATT, SNEGSKA (reference sequence). The CDR3 has 12 amino acids. The chain's CDR3 is CSARSSGYGYTF. The CDR3 DNA sequence: TGCAGTGCTAGATCCTCAGGCTATGGCTACACCTTC.

This clonotype came up a few times. This chain connects TRBV5-1 to TRBJ2-5; 7 nucleotides align to TRBD2. J lost 0 bases, V lost 3 bases, and 5 bases had no gene match. The germline V gene has CDR1 SGHRS and CDR2 YFSETQ. The CDR3 consists of 15 residues. Here the CDR3 reads CASSSGGGYQETQYF. The DNA for the CDR3 is TGCGCCAGCAGCTCTGGCGGGGGATACCAAGAGACCCAGTACTTC.

The rearrangement uses TRBV29-1 and TRBJ2-3; 7 bases match TRBD2. This CDR3 has 15 residues. The J segment lost 2 bases and the V segment lost 6 bases, leaving 11 bases of the junction unmatched. Germline CDR1 reads SQVTM; CDR2 reads ANQGSEA. In DNA form, the CDR3 reads TGCAGCGTGCTCCGCGCCGGGGGGACCACAGATACGCAGTATTTT. This translates into CSVLRAGGTTDTQYF.

This clonotype was detected many times. The chain combines TRBV7-7 with TRBJ2-5; 9 nucleotides line up with TRBD1. Germline lookup yields CDR1 SSHAT and CDR2 FNYEAQ (reference sequence). Trimming removed 6 bases from V and 5 bases from J; junction bases left unmatched: 7. This CDR3 spans 14 amino acids. CDR3 coding DNA: TGTGCCAGCAGTCCCGGGACAGGGTCTGAGACCCAGTACTTC. It is translated as CASSPGTGSETQYF. Combining the CDR3 with reference TRBV7-7 and TRBJ2-5 gives the whole variable domain GAGVSQSPRYKVTKRGQDVTLRCDPISSHATLYWYQQALGQGPEFLTYFNYEAQPDKSGLPSDRFSAERPEGSISTLTIQRTEQRDSAMYRCASSPGTGSETQYFGPGTRLLVL.

This clonotype was recorded a few times. This chain joins TRBV5-1 and TRBJ2-2; 8 nucleotides align to TRBD1. There are 15 residues in the CDR3. V lost 2 bases and J lost 1; bases outside the gene matches: 1. Germline V gene lookup returns CDR1 SGHRS and CDR2 YFSETQ. CDR3 sequence: CASSFGTGNTGELFF. The DNA of the CDR3 is TGCGCCAGCAGCTTCGGGACAGGGAACACCGGGGAGCTGTTTTTT.

The table lists this clonotype with a count of one. This rearrangement joins TRBV6-5 to TRBJ1-2, with TRBD1 matching over 7 bases. The CDR3 loop spans 16 amino acids. Trimming took 5 bases from V and 6 from J; bases not matched to a gene: 15. Germline CDR1 MNHEY, CDR2 SVGAGI. As DNA, the CDR3 is TGTGCCAGCAGTACTCAAAACCCTCGAGGGGGCAATGGCTACACCTTC. Translation gives CASSTQNPRGGNGYTF.

The chain couples TRBV7-8 to TRBJ1-3; D remains unclear. The CDR3 is 17 amino acids. From germline, CDR1 is SGHVS and CDR2 FQNEAQ. Trimming left V 1 base short and J 0 bases short, with 13 bases between. The CDR3 nucleotides read TGTGCCAGCAGCTTAGAAGTGGCGGCCCGCTCTGGAAACACCATATATTTT. This gives the protein CASSLEVAARSGNTIYF.

The sample holds a few counts of this clonotype. The chain is built from TRBV6-2 or TRBV6-3 and TRBJ2-5; TRBD2 aligns across 10 bases. V lost 7 bases, J lost 2 bases, and 13 bases stayed unmatched. The CDR3 consists of 17 residues. The germline CDR1 and CDR2 sequences are MNHEY and SVGEGT. The DNA of the CDR3 is TGTGCCAGCACCCGAGTCGGGGGGACTAGCGAGCAAGAGACCCAGTACTTC. It translates to CASTRVGGTSEQETQYF.

This clonotype has a count of ten or more. The chain has TRBV29-1 and TRBJ2-5; D gene ambiguous. Trimming removed 3 bases from V and 5 bases from J, with 10 bases in between. The CDR3 has 12 residues. Germline values: CDR1 SQVTM, CDR2 ANQGSEA. CDR3 sequence (DNA): TGCAGCGTTGACGAAGGGCAGGAGACCCAGTACTTC. Residues: CSVDEGQETQYF. Filled out from reference TRBV29-1 and TRBJ2-5, the complete variable domain reads SAVISQKPSRDICQRGTSLTIQCQVDSQVTMMFWYRQQPGQSLTLIATANQGSEATYESGFVIDKFPISRPNLTFSTLTVSNMSPEDSSIYLCSVDEGQETQYFGPGTRLLVL.

This rearrangement joins TRBV9 to TRBJ1-2; unclear D gene. Germline V gene lookup returns CDR1 SGDLS and CDR2 YYNGEE. Trimming took off 2 bases at V and 3 bases at J, with 11 bases between the two ends. There are 14 residues in the CDR3. CDR3 in amino acids: CASSVSDQDYGYTF. The DNA for the CDR3 is TGTGCCAGCAGCGTTTCAGACCAGGACTATGGCTACACCTTC. Full variable domain (outside the CDR3, taken from reference TRBV9 and TRBJ1-2): DSGVTQTPKHLITATGQRVTLRCSPRSGDLSVYWYQQSLDQGLQFLIQYYNGEERAKGNILERFSAQQFPDLHSELNLSSLELGDSALYFCASSVSDQDYGYTFGSGTRLTVV.

This clonotype showed up just a few times. The chain is built from TRBV7-2 and TRBJ1-2; D gene ambiguous. The CDR3 spans 15 residues. Trimming removed 1 base at V and 1 base at J, with 10 bases between. Germline lookup yields CDR1 SGHTA and CDR2 FQGNSA. The CDR3 is CASSLGGPGNYGYTF. As DNA, the CDR3 is TGTGCCAGCAGCTTAGGAGGGCCGGGTAACTATGGCTACACCTTC.

This clonotype came up a few times. V usage is TRBV9 and J usage is TRBJ2-1, with D possibly matching TRBD2 (6 bases). The ends were cut back, 4 bases at V and 3 bases at J, with 11 bases in the middle. In germline, CDR1 is SGDLS, CDR2 YYNGEE. The CDR3 has 14 residues. The CDR3 protein is CASSSRDLYNEQFF. The CDR3 DNA reads as TGTGCCAGCAGCTCGCGGGACCTCTACAATGAGCAGTTCTTC.

The rearrangement joins TRBV7-2 to TRBJ2-7; 10 bases match TRBD1. With 3 bases clipped from V and 0 bases from J, the junction kept 5 bases outside the gene matches. Looked up from germline, CDR1 is SGHTA and CDR2 is FQGNSA. This CDR3 has 16 residues. The CDR3 spells CASSFLTGGVSYEQYF. As DNA, the CDR3 is TGTGCCAGCAGCTTTCTGACAGGGGGCGTCTCCTACGAGCAGTACTTC.

The V call is TRBV5-5, the J call TRBJ2-1, with 10 bases aligning to TRBD1. The closer fit of TRBJ2-5 to the DNA end suggests the J call may be wrong. Germline lookup yields CDR1 SGHKS and CDR2 YYEKEE (reference sequence). The length of the CDR3 is 15 residues. CDR3 protein: CASSWGQGYQETQYF. Here the CDR3 DNA reads TGTGCCAGCAGCTGGGGACAGGGGTACCAAGAGACCCAGTACTTC.

V is TRBV9 and J is TRBJ2-1; 7 bases are shared with TRBD2. Germline trimming cut 0 bases from V and 5 bases from J; bases unmatched to any gene: 2. CDR1 and CDR2 from the germline V gene are SGDLS and YYNGEE. This CDR3 spans 14 amino acids. The CDR3 region has the DNA TGTGCCAGCAGCGTAGATACTAGCGACAATGAGCAGTTCTTC. Translated, it gives CASSVDTSDNEQFF.

The rearrangement uses TRBV7-8 and TRBJ1-5; 7 nucleotides line up with TRBD1. CDR1 and CDR2 (germline): SGHVS, FQNEAQ. After removal of 2 bases from V and 0 bases from J, the junction contained 13 bases not matched to a gene. The CDR3 runs 19 residues. The CDR3 coding sequence is TGTGCCAGCAGCTTACAACTGTACGGGACAGAGTATAGCAATCAGCCCCAGCATTTT. Its protein is CASSLQLYGTEYSNQPQHF.

A few counts support this clonotype. The chain recombines TRBV11-3 with TRBJ2-5, with D unclear. The CDR3 contains 14 residues. Per germline, CDR1 SGHNT and CDR2 YENEEA. Trimming took off 0 bases at V and 5 bases at J, with 10 bases between the two ends. As DNA, the CDR3 is TGTGCCAGCAGCTTAGAAGGGCCCCGGGAGACCCAGTACTTC. It is translated as CASSLEGPRETQYF. Based on the CDR3 plus reference TRBV11-3 and TRBJ2-5, the full variable domain is EAGVVQSPRYKIIEKKQPVAFWCNPISGHNTLYWYLQNLGQGPELLIRYENEEAVDDSQLPKDRFSAERLKGVDSTLKIQPAELGDSAVYLCASSLEGPRETQYFGPGTRLLVL.

The table lists this clonotype with a few counts. The V call is TRBV2, the J call TRBJ1-5; D gene ambiguous. Trimming shortened V by 3 bases and J by 4 bases, and 10 bases separated the two germline ends. The CDR3 extends over 14 amino acids. CDR1 and CDR2 from the germline V gene are SNHLY and FYNNEI. This CDR3 is CASSDVYSNQPQHF. DNA for the CDR3: TGTGCCAGCAGTGACGTGTATTCTAATCAGCCCCAGCATTTT.

The CDR3 DNA reads TGTGCCAGCAGCAGTCCCGGGACAGGGAGAACTGAAGCTTTCTTT. As protein: CASSSPGTGRTEAFF. The V call is TRBV9, the J call TRBJ1-1, with 9 bases identical to TRBD1. V was pared by 4 bases and J by 5 bases, with 9 bases of the junction left unmatched. This CDR3 has 15 amino acids. In germline, CDR1 is SGDLS, CDR2 YYNGEE.

This clonotype showed up just a few times. The chain carries TRBV20-1 and TRBJ2-5, with TRBD1 identical over 8 bases. Trimming took 6 bases from V and 5 from J; bases not matched to a gene: 5. This CDR3 is built from 12 residues. Germline assignment: CDR1 DFQATT and CDR2 SNEGSKA (reference sequence). Written as DNA, the CDR3 is TGCAGTGCCCCGACAGGGGTGGAGACCCAGTACTTC. Its translation is CSAPTGVETQYF.

This clonotype was seen ten or more times. The V and J genes are TRBV4-3 and TRBJ1-6; D is uncertain. Germline CDR1 and CDR2: LGHNA and YSLEER. Trimming took off 0 bases at V and 7 bases at J, with 10 bases between the two ends. The length of the CDR3 is 15 residues. The DNA of the CDR3 is TGCGCCAGCAGCCAAGAAGCGGCCGAAAATTCACCCCTCCACTTT. Its translation is CASSQEAAENSPLHF.

The chain couples TRBV2 to TRBJ1-1, with D possibly being TRBD1 (6 bases). Germline V gives CDR1 SNHLY, CDR2 FYNNEI. V shed 6 bases and J shed 8 bases, with 22 bases lying between them. This CDR3 is built from 15 residues. CDR3 nucleotides: TGTGCCAGCAGAGTTACTGGACAGACTGTAACGGAAGCTTTCTTT. This encodes CASRVTGQTVTEAFF.